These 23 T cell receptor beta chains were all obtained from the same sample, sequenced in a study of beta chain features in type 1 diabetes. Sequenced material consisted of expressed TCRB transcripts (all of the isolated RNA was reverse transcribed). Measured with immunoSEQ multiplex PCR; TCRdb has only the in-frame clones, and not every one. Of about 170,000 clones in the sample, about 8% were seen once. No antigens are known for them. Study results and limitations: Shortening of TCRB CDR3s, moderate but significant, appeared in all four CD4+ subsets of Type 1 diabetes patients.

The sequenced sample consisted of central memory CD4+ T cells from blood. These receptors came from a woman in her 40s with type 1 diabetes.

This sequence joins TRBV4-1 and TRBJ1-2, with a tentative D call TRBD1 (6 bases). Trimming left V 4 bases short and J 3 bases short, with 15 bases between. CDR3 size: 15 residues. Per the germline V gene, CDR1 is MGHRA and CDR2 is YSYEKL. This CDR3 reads CASSRSQGQDYGYTF. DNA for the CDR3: TGCGCCAGCAGCCGATCACAGGGTCAGGACTATGGCTACACCTTC.

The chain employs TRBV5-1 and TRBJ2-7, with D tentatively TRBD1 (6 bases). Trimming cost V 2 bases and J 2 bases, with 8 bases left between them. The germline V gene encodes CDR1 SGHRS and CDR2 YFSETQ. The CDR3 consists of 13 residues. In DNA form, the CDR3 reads TGCGCCAGCAGCTTCCAGGGGACCTACGAGCAGTACTTC. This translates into CASSFQGTYEQYF.

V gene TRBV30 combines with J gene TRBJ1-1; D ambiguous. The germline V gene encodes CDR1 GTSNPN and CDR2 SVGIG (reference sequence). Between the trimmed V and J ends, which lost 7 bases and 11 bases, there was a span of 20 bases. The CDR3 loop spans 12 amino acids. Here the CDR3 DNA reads TGTGCCTCTTCCAAAGGCGGTGGGGAGGCTTTCTTT. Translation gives CASSKGGGEAFF.

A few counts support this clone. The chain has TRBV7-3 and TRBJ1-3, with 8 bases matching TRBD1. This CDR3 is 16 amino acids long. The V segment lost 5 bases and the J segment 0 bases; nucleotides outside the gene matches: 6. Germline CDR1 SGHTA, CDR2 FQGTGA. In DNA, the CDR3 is TGTGCCAGCAGCCCGGGGACAGGCCGCTCTGGAAACACCATATATTTT. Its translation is CASSPGTGRSGNTIYF. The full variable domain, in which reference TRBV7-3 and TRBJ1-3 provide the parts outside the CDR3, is GAGVSQTPSNKVTEKGKYVELRCDPISGHTALYWYRQSLGQGPEFLIYFQGTGAADDSGLPNDRFFAVRPEGSVSTLKIQRTERGDSAVYLCASSPGTGRSGNTIYFGEGSWLTVV.

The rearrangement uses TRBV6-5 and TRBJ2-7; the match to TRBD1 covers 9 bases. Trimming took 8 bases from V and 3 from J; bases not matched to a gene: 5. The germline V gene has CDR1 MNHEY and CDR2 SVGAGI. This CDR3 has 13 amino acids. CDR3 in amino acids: CASAGTGRYEQYF. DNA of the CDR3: TGTGCCAGCGCGGGGACAGGGCGCTACGAGCAGTACTTC.

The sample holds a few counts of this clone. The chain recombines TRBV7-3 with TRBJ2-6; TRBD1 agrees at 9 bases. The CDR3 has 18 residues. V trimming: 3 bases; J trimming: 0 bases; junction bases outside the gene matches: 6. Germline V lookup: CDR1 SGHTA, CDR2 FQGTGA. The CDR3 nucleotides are TGTGCCAGCAGCTTGACGACAGGGGGGAGCTCTGGGGCCAACGTCCTGACTTTC. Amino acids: CASSLTTGGSSGANVLTF.

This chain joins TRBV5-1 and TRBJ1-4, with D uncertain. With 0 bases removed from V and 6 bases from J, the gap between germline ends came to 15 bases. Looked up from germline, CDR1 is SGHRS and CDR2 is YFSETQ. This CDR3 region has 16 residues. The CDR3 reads CASSLAEVRGHEKLFF. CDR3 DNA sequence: TGCGCCAGCAGCTTGGCCGAGGTCCGAGGTCATGAAAAACTGTTTTTT.

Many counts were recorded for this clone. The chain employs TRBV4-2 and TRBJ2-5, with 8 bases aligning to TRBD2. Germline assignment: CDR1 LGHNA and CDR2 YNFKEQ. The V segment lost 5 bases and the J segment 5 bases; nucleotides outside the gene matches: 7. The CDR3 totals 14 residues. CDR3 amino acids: CASSSGLAGETQYF. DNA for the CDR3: TGTGCCAGCAGCTCTGGACTAGCAGGCGAGACCCAGTACTTC.

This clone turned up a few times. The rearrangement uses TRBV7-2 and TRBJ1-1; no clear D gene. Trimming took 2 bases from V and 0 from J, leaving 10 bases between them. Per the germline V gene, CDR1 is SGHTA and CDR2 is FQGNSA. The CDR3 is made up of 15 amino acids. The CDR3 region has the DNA TGTGCCAGCAGCTTAAATCCATTCATGAACACTGAAGCTTTCTTT. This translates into CASSLNPFMNTEAFF.

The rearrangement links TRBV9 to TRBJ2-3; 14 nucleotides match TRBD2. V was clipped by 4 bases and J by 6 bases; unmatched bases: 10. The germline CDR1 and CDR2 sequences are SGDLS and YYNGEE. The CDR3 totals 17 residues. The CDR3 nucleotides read TGTGCCAGCAGCTCCCCGGGACTAGCGGGAGCGGTGGATACGCAGTATTTT. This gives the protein CASSSPGLAGAVDTQYF.

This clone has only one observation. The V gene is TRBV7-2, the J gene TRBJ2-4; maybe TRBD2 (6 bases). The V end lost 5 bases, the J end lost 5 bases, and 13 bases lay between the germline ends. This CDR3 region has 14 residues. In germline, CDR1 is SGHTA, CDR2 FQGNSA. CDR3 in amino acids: CASSPFTGENIQYF. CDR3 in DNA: TGTGCCAGCAGCCCTTTCACGGGGGAAAACATTCAGTACTTC.

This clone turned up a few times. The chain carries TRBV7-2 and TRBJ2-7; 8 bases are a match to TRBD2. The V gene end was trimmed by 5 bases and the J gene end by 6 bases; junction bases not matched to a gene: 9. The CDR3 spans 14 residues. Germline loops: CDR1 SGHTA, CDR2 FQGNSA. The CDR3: CASSQQGLAGEQYF. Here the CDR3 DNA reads TGTGCCAGCAGCCAACAAGGACTAGCAGGCGAGCAGTACTTC.

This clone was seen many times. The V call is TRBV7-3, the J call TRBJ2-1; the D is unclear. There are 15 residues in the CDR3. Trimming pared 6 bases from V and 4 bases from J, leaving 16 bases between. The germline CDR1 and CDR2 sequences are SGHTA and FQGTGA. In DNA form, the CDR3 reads TGTGCCAGCAGTCTCGACTTCGGTAGTTACAATGAGCAGTTCTTC. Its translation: CASSLDFGSYNEQFF.

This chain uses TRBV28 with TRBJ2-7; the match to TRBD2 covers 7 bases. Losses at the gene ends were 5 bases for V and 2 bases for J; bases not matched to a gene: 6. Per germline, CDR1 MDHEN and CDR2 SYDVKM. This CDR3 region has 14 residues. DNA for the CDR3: TGTGCCAGCAGTCTTGATGGGGGGGCCTACGAGCAGTACTTC. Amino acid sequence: CASSLDGGAYEQYF.

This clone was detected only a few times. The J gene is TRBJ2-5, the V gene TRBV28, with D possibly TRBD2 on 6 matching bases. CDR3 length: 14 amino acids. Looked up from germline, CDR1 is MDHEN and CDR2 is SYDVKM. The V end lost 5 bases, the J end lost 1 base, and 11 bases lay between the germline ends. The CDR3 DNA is TGTGCCAGCAGTCTTAGCGGCGTCCAAGAGACCCAGTACTTC. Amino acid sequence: CASSLSGVQETQYF.

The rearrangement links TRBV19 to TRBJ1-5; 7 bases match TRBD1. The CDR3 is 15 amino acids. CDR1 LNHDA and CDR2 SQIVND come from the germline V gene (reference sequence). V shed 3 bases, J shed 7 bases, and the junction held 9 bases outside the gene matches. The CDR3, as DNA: TGTGCCAGTAGTATCTCACCGGGACAGAGCCAGCCCCAGCATTTT. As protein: CASSISPGQSQPQHF.

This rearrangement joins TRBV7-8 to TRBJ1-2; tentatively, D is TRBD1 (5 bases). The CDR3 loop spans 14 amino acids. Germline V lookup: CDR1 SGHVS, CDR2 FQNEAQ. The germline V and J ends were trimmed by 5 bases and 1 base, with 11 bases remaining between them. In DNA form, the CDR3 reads TGTGCCAGCAGCGAAACCCAGGGTAACTATGGCTACACCTTC. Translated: CASSETQGNYGYTF. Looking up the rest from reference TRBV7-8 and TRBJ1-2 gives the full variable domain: GAGVSQSPRYKVAKRGQDVALRCDPISGHVSLFWYQQALGQGPEFLTYFQNEAQLDKSGLPSDRFFAERPEGSVSTLKIQRTQQEDSAVYLCASSETQGNYGYTFGSGTRLTVV.

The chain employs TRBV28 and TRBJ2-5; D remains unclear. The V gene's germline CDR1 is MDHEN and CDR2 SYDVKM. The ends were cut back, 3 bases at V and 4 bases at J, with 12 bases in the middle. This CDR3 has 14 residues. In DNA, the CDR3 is TGTGCCAGCAGTTTCTCGAGGCTTCTAGAGACCCAGTACTTC. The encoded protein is CASSFSRLLETQYF.

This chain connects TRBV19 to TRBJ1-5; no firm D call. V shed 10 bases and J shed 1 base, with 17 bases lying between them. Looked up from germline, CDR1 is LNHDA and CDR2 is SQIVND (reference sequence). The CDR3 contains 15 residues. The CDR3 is CATQNLAPSNQPQHF. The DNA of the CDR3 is TGTGCCACCCAAAACCTAGCCCCGAGCAATCAGCCCCAGCATTTT.

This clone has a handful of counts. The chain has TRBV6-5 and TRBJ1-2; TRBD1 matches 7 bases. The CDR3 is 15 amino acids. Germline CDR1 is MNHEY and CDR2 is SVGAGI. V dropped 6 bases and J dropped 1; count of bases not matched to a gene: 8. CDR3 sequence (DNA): TGTGCCAGCAGACAAGACAGGGACCATAACTATGGCTACACCTTC. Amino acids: CASRQDRDHNYGYTF.

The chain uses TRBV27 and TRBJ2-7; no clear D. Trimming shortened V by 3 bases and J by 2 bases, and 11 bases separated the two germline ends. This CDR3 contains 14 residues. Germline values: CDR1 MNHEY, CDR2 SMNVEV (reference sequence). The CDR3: CASSFSFAPYEQYF. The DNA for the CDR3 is TGTGCCAGCAGTTTCAGTTTTGCTCCCTACGAGCAGTACTTC.

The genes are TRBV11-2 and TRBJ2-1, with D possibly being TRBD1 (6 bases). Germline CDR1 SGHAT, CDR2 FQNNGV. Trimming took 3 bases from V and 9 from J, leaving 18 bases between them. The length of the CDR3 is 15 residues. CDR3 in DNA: TGTGCCAGCAGCTTGGGGGCTAGTTCCCCTCTTGAGCAGTTCTTC. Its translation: CASSLGASSPLEQFF.

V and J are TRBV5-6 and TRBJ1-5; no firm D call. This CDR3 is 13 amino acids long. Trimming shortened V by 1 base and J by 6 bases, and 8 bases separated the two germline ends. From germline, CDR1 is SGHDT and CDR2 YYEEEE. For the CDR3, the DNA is TGTGCCAGCAGCTTGTTTTCGGGTCAGCCCCAGCATTTT. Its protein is CASSLFSGQPQHF.